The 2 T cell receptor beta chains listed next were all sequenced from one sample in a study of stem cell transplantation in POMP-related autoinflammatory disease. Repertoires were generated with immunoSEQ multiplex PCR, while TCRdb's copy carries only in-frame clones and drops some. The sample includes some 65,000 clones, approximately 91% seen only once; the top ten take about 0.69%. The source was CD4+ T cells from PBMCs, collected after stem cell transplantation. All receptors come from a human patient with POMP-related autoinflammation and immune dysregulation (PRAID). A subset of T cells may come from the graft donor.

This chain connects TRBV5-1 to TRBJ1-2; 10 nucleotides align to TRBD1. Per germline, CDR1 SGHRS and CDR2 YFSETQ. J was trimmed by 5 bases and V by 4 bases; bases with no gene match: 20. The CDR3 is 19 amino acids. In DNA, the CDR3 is TGCGCCAGCAGCAGAGAGACAGGGGGCCGTAGCTATCGTCGGTATGGCTACACCTTC. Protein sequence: CASSRETGGRSYRRYGYTF.

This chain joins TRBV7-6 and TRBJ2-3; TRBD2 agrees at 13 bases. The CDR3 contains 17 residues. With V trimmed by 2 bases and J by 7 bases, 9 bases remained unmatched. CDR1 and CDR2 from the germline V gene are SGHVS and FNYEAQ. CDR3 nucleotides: TGTGCCAGCAGCTTAACTAGCGGGGGGGAGGAGTGGAATACGCAGTATTTT. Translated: CASSLTSGGEEWNTQYF. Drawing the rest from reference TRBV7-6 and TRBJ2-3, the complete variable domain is GAGVSQSPRYKVTKRGQDVALRCDPISGHVSLYWYRQALGQGPEFLTYFNYEAQQDKSGLPNDRFSAERPEGSISTLTIQRTEQRDSAMYRCASSLTSGGEEWNTQYFGPGTRLTVL.